This T cell receptor (beta chain) was profiled in a study of cytomegalovirus exposure and HLA in healthy donors. Overall study: There were roughly 110 million unique TCR beta sequences, drawn from about 179 million T cells, in an earlier analysis.

Use of 60 Vbeta and 13 Jbeta primers characterized the PCR. Using immunoSEQ multiplex PCR, the repertoire was profiled, and TCRdb retains in-frame clones only, with some absent. The sample contains 170,000 or so clones, over 75% of which appear only once. Per germline, CDR1 SGHTA and CDR2 FQGNSA. The CDR3 is 16 residues long. Trimming at V came to 5 bases and at J to 4 bases, leaving 12 bases not matched to a gene. This clone was counted a single time. The V gene is TRBV7-2, the J gene TRBJ2-3; TRBD2 aligns across 7 bases. The sample was PBMCs. The clonotype comes from a woman aged 45-59 years in good health and CMV-seronegative. CDR3 protein: CASSGRGAGRSDTQYF. The CDR3 DNA follows: TGTGCCAGCAGCGGCCGGGGAGCGGGGCGTTCAGATACGCAGTATTTT.